A selection of T cell receptor beta chains follows, all from one sample in a study of blood T cell repertoires in COVID-19. The assay was immunoSEQ multiplex PCR, and TCRdb's table has in-frame clones only and misses some. Of 250,000 to 300,000 clones in the sample, around 93% are singletons; the top ten hold more than 1%. The sample consisted of PBMCs or T cells enriched from blood (not recorded which). These receptors all stem from a human donor in a cohort exposed to, infected with or recovered from COVID-19 (not recorded which). The donor label of this sample is uncertain. CDR3s include the opening cysteine and the closing phenylalanine or tryptophan.

CDR3aa,v_gene
CAISESRTGLDGYTF,TRBV10-3
CATSAADGQSGGGYNEQFF,TRBV24-1
CASSRGDGYTF,TRBV3-1/TRBV3-2
CSVVEAGGPSEQFF,TRBV29-1
CASSSQSSRGGTDTQYF,TRBV19
CASSRQTGPYQPQHF,TRBV28
CASSFTVTSTDTQYF,TRBV5-1
CASSIEGRGSEQYF,TRBV19
CASSLEGAGWTEAFF,TRBV9
CASSANRRSSYNSPLHF,TRBV6-2/TRBV6-3
CASGEKGLGNQPQHF,TRBV12-5
CASSLGGPSGNTIYF,TRBV27
CASSQVAGGGGYTF,TRBV14
CASSPRTGSQETQYF,TRBV13
CATFPGGKGSPLHF,TRBV10-3
CASSLGDREAFF,TRBV7-9
CASSAPGNTNTGELFF,TRBV19
CASSQLARGRRTNYGYTF,TRBV4-1
CASSLTTNEKLFF,TRBV7-9
CASSLRASGSGNTIYF,TRBV4-3
CASSLRQGDGYTF,TRBV7-2
CATLWGDGYTF,TRBV19
CATSRDRAGVNNEQFF,TRBV15
CSVADNSAYEQYF,TRBV29-1
CATGRSLNTEAFF,TRBV19
CATSSDRGIGGYTF,TRBV15
CASSLWQGNTDTQYF,TRBV27
CASSLAAHKLIETQYF,TRBV7-2
CASSRSERGLNTGELFF,TRBV5-1
CASSVDYGSIQYF,TRBV7-3
CASSRSSRRQNTEAFF,TRBV18
CASSFFRGQGYTF,TRBV5-6
CASSERGGHYEQYF,TRBV6-1
CATSEPLYSSGNTIYF,TRBV24-1
CASSLAGGNEQYF,TRBV11-3
CASRPRTSGATDTQYF,TRBV5-1
CASSPSAGATYEQYF,TRBV18
CASSLTVRRELAFF,TRBV27
CASSHLTGNTGELFF,TRBV4-1
CASSWHRGRTEAFF,TRBV5-5
CASSQGGWYNSPLHF,TRBV4-1
CASSYRGQFSSTDTQYF,TRBV9